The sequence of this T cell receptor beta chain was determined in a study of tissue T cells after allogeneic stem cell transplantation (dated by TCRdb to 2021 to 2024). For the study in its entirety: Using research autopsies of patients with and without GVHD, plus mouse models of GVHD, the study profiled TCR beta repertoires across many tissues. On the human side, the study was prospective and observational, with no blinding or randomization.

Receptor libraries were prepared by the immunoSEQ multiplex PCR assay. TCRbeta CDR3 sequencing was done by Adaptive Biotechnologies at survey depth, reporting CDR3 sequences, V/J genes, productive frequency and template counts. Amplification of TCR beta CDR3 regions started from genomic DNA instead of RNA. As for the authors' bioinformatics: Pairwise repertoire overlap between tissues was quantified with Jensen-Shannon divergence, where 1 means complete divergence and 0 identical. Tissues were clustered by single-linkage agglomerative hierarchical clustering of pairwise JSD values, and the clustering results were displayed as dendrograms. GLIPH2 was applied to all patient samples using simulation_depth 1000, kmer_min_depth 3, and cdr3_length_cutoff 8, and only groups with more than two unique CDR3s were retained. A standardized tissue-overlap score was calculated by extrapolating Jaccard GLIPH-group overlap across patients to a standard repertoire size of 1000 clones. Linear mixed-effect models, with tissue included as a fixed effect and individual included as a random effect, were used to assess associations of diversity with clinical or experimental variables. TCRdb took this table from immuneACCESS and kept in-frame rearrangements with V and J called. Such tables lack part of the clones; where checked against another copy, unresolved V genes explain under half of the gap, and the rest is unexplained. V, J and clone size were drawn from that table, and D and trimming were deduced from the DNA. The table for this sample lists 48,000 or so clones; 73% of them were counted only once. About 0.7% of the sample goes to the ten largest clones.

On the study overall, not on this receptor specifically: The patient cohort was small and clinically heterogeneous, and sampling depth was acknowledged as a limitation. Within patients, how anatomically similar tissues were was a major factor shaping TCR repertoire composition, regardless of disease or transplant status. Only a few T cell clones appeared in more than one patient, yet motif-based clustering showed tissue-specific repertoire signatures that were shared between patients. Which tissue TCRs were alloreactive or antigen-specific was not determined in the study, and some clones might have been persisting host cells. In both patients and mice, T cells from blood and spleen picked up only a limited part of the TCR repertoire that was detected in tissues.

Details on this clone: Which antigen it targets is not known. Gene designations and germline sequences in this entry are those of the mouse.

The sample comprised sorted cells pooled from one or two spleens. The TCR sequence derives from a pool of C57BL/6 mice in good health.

CDR3 reads: CASSRDRGNSPLYF. The covered CDR3 bases are TGTGCCAGCAGCCGGGACAGGGGGAATTCGCCCCTCTAC. This chain joins TRBV19 to TRBJ1-6; 11 central nucleotides agree with TRBD1. The missing CDR3 end, 1 residue past where the read stops, is filled in from the germline J gene. TRBJ1-6 is an open reading frame, and its role is uncertain. The cysteine opens and the phenylalanine closes a CDR3 of 14 amino acids. Only the CDR3 bases that were read are kept: 39 of them, in frame from base 1. CDR1 and CDR2 (FNHDT, SITEND) derive from the germline V gene (reference sequence). The junction shows trimming of 5 bases on V and 7 bases on J, and the gene matches do not reach 2 bases of it.